This T cell receptor (beta chain) was recorded in a study of OX40 agonist ivuxolimab in advanced cancers. General study points: Specificity for antigen went undetermined in the expanded peripheral T cells. More expanded clones were found, on average, in CD8+ than in CD4+ T cells. In a subset of nonresponders, normalized T-cell clonal expansion was also low.

To note about this clone: The antigen is not known.

This CDR3 region has 15 residues. Trimming removed 3 bases from V and 4 bases from J; junction bases left unmatched: 6. Germline V CDR1 and CDR2: SGHTA, FQGNSA. Assay used: immunoSEQ multiplex PCR; TCRdb lists only in-frame clones, some missing. The sample yields about 37,000 clones, just under 85% seen once. This receptor was identified in an adult with an advanced solid tumor such as melanoma, head and neck, liver or kidney cancer. The starting material was CD4+ or CD8+ T cells sorted from blood, obtained in a trial of the OX40 agonist ivuxolimab. V usage is TRBV7-2 and J usage is TRBJ1-1; 9 nucleotides align to TRBD1. The CDR3 region has the DNA TGTGCCAGCAGCTTCCGCTTACAGGGGGCCACTGAAGCTTTCTTT. Translating gives CASSFRLQGATEAFF.